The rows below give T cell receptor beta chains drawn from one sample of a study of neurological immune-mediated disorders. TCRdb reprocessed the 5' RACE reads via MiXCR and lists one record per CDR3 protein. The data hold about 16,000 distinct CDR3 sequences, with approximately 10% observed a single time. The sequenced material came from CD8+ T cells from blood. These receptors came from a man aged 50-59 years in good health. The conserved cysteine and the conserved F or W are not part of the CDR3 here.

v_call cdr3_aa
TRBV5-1 ASSLDHRGKGLSGANVLT
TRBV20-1 SATQGATEAF
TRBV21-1 ASSDGGRQILSPRY
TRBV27 ASSRSRDTQY
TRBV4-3 ASSQVSGPTDTQY
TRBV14 ASSQGQVAKNIQY
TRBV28 ASSLYGDVRIEAF
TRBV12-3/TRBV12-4 ASSLGQGISPLH
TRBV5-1 ASSLAISGQTYEQY
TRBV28 ASTPGAEPYQETQY
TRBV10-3 AISAFVGGENTEAF
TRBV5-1 ASSVDSDFSYEQY
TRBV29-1 SVEGWDSSYQQY
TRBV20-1 SAREISSGVAYEQY
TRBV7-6 ASSPGGGYEQY
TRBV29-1 SVHRNGANTEAF
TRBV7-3 ASSSPVEGYTGELF
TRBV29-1 SVHRLAGSRENEQF
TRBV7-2 ASSPRVGDLHEQY
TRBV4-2 ASSQEEGPTNEKLF
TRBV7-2 ASSLTSGIQETQY
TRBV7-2 ASSLPVGEHQETQY
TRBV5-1 ASSFTGVGTDTQY
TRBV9 ASSPWTSVTDTQY
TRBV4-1 ASRGLAGDTGELF
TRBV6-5 ASSYSGLAGVNEQF
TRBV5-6 ASSLGQRAYEQY
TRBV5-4 ASSRSGSDYEQY
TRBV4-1 ASSQAGTGQETQY
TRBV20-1 SAQLDNEQF
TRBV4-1 ASGPGYT
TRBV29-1 SVLGPRGIAKNIQY
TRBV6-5 ATSGQGGARGYT
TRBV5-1 ASSSAAGSSSGRPNTGELF
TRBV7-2 ASSVGGQNEQY
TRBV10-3 AISAPGRTTYGELF
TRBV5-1 ASSLGTGTYEQY
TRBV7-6 ASSLDRGVYNEQF
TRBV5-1 ASSYLTGAPMADTQY
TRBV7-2 ASSQGLYNEQF
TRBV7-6 ASSRGDRSTYEQY